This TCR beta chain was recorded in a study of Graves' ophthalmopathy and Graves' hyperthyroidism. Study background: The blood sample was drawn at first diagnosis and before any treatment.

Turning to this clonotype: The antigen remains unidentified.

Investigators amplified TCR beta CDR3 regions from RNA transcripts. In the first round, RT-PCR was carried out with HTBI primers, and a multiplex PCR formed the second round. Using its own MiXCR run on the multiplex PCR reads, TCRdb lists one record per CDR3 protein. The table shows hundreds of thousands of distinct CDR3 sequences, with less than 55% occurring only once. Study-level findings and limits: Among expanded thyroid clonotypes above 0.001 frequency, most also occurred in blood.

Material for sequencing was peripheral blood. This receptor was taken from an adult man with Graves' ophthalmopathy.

The CDR3 bases are TGCGCCAGCAGCCAAACGGGATCAACCTACGAGCAGTACTTC. Its protein is CASSQTGSTYEQYF. The V and J genes are TRBV4-1 and TRBJ2-7; D might be TRBD2 (5 bases). V was cut by 2 bases and J by 2 bases, with 10 bases left in between. The V gene's germline CDR1 is MGHRA and CDR2 YSYEKL. The CDR3 length is 14 residues.